This TCR beta chain emerged from a study of T cells after yellow fever vaccination (dated 2019 in TCRdb). Looking at the study overall: The SMART-Seq v4 Ultra Low Input RNA kit was used to prepare libraries from fractions with low cell numbers. To track T-cell clones before and after primary and booster YFV17D yellow fever vaccination, bulk TCR alpha and beta repertoires were sequenced longitudinally. Two healthy male donors made up the cohort, one aged 18 to 30 years and the other aged 30 to 40 years. Bulk PBMC replicates and cell subsets were isolated from blood drawn at multiple timepoints before and after both primary and secondary immunization. The paper's findings and limits, for the study overall: Only a couple of donors were included in the study, so the extent to which the findings can be generalized is limited. Most clones expanded after primary vaccination were re-detected after the booster (approximately 96% of CD4 and approximately 85% of CD8), suggesting broad memory maintenance. Computational filtering was required because FACS-sorted repertoires could contain abundant contaminating clonotypes from the bulk population. A small fraction of clonotypes showed up in both the CD4 and CD8 compartments, probably as a result of convergent recombination. The secondary T-cell response was weaker than the primary response but faster, peaking on day 5 instead of day 15.

About this clonotype itself: The antigen this receptor binds is unknown. There are no base qualities to consult, and no much larger clone falls within one base.

TCR cDNA was made using 5'RACE template switching, a step that added a universal primer site and unique molecular identifiers. cDNA synthesis was primed from both the TCR alpha and TCR beta constant segments. Library amplification involved two PCR steps, and the second step added sample barcodes and sequencing adapters. Sequencing of the libraries was done on either Illumina HiSeq 2500 (2x100 bp) or NovaSeq (2x150 bp). The original pipeline was this. MIGEC was used to demultiplex reads and collapse the reads into UMI consensus sequences, and MiXCR was used for V(D)J alignment. Clonotypes responding to the vaccine were identified with edgeR on replicate PBMC samples, with the criteria of FDR below 0.01 and a log2 fold change above 5 up to day 15. Each bulk clonotype was labeled CD4 or CD8 based on which sequenced repertoire, CD4 or CD8, contained the clonotype at higher abundance. TCRdb ran its own pipeline on the public reads, namely fastp trimming at Q25 and MiXCR clone calling, and kept in-frame beta chains. Each CDR3 protein gets just one entry, which takes the most common genes and DNA from the rows behind it. TCRdb, not the authors, supplied the V and J calls. This sample lists a few hundred thousand distinct CDR3 sequences; under 15% were detected once. The ten largest clonotypes hold approximately 0.49% of the sample.

The intended sense of this specimen's treatment or condition label: live attenuated yellow fever vaccine strain. A standard Ficoll-Paque protocol was used to isolate PBMCs from peripheral blood. CD4 and CD8 T-cell fractions were isolated with Dynabeads CD4 and CD8 positive selection kits. RNA was extracted with TriZol from bulk PBMCs, CD4 and CD8 fractions, and dextramer-positive and dextramer-negative fractions. The source material was CD4+ T cells sorted from PBMCs, sampled 45 days after the yellow fever booster vaccination. This clonotype originated in a young man who received the YFV17D yellow fever vaccine.

The DNA sequence follows: TGCAGTGTTCGTTCTTCCAGGGGGACTGAAGCTTTCTTT. This gives the protein CSVRSSRGTEAFF. The chain joins TRBV20-1 to TRBJ1-1; TRBD1 aligns with 7 central bases. The germline V gene (reference sequence) yields DFQATT for CDR1 and SNEGSKA for CDR2. V loses 7 bases at its end and J loses 5 bases; junction bases beyond the gene matches: 10. The CDR3 runs 13 amino acids, cysteine and phenylalanine included. Only the CDR3 region is kept as DNA, spanning 39 bases read in frame from base 1.